This note documents a single TCR beta chain sequence. Antigen: not known. Trimming took 2 bases from V and 5 from J; bases not matched to a gene: 5. Germline V CDR1 and CDR2: SGHRS, YFSETQ. The CDR3 covers 14 residues. The data derive from a study of cytomegalovirus exposure and HLA in healthy donors. The PCR contained 60 Vbeta and 13 Jbeta primers. Only in-frame clones appear in the TCRdb table, and some are missing; sequencing was by immunoSEQ multiplex PCR. The sample lists 95,000 to 150,000 clones; over 60% were seen once. Study-wide results and limits: TCR beta sequences reportedly predicted most subjects' HLA-A and HLA-B alleles accurately.

The chain is built from TRBV5-1 and TRBJ1-1, with 8 positions matching TRBD1. Sequencing was performed on PBMCs. The receptor was isolated from a female donor in good health and CMV-seronegative. CDR3 nucleotides: TGCGCCAGCAGCTTCCAGGGGGCGGGAACTGAAGCTTTCTTT. This translates into CASSFQGAGTEAFF.